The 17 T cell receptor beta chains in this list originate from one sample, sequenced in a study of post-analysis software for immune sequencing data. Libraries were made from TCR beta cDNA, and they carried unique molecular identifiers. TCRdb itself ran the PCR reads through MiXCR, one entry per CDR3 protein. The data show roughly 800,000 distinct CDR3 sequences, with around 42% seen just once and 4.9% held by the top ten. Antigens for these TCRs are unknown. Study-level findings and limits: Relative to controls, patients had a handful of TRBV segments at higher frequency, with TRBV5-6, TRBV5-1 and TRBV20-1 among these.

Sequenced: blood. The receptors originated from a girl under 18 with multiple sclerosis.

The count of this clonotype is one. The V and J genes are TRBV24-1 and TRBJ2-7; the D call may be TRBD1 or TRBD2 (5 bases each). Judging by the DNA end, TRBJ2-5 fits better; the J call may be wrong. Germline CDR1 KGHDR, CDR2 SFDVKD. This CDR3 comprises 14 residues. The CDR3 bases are TGTGCCACCAGTGGGGGGTCGCCTGTTGGGACCCAGTACTTC. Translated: CATSGGSPVGTQYF.

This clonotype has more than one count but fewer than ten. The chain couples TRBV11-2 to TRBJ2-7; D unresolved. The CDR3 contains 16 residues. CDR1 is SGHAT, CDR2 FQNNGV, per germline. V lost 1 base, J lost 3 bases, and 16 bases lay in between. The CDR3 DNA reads TGTGCCAGCAGCTTAGGTCCTCCAGCAGTTGTCTACGAGCAGTACTTC. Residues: CASSLGPPAVVYEQYF.

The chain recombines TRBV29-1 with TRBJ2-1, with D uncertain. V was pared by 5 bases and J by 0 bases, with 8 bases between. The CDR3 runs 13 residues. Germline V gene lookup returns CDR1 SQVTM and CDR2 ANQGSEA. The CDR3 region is CSVRAVSYNEQFF. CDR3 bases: TGCAGCGTTAGGGCTGTCTCCTACAATGAGCAGTTCTTC.

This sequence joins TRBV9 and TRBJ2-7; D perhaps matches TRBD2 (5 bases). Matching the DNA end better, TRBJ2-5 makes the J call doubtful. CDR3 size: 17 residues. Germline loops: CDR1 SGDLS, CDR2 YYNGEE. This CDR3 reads CASSVVPPWRVRETQYF. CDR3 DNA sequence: TGTGCCAGCAGCGTAGTGCCCCCCTGGCGGGTCAGAGAGACCCAGTACTTC.

The CDR3 is CASSITPGLHLVSTYEQYF. CDR3 coding DNA: TGTGCCAGCAGTATCACTCCGGGACTTCATCTCGTTTCGACCTACGAGCAGTACTTC. V and J are TRBV12-3 or TRBV12-4 and TRBJ2-7; weak D call: TRBD2 (6 bases). The CDR3 has 19 residues. The V end was cut by 5 bases, the J end by 2 bases, with 28 bases between.

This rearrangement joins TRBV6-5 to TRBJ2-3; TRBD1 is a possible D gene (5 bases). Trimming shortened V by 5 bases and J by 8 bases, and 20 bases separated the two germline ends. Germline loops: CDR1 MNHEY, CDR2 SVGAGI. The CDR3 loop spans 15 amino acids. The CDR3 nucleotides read TGTGCCAGCAGTCCCCGAGGTGGCCCAGGGTCTACGCAGTATTTT. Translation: CASSPRGGPGSTQYF.

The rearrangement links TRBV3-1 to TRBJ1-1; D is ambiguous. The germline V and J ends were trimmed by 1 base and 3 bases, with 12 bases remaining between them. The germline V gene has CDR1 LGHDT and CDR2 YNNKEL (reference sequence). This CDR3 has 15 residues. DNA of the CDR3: TGTGCCAGCAGCCAAGCCCGTGGATGGGACACTGAAGCTTTCTTT. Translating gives CASSQARGWDTEAFF.

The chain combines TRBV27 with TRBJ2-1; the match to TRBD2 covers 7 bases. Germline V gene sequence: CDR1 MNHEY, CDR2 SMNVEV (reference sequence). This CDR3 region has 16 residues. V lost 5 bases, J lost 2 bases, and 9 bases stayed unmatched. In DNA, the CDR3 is TGTGCCAGCAGTCCCCCGGGAGGCCGCCCCTACAATGAGCAGTTCTTC. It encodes CASSPPGGRPYNEQFF.

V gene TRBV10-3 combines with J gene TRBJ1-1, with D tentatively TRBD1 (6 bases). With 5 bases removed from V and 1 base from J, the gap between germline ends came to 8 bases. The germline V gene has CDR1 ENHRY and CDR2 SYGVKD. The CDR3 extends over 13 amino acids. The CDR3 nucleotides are TGTGCCATCAGTCTACAGGGGAACACTGAAGCTTTCTTT. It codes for CAISLQGNTEAFF.

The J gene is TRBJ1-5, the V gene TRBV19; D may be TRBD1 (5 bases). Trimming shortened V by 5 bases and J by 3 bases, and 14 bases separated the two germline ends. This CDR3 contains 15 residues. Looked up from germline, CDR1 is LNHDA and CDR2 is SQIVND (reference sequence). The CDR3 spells CASSSLGRDNQPQHF. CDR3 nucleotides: TGTGCCAGTAGTTCTCTGGGACGGGACAATCAGCCCCAGCATTTT.

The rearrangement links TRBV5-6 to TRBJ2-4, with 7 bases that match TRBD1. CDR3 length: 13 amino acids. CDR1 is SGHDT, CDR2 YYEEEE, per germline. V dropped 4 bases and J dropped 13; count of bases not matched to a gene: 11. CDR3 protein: CASSHWTGREQYF. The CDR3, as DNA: TGTGCCAGCAGCCACTGGACAGGAAGGGAGCAGTACTTC.

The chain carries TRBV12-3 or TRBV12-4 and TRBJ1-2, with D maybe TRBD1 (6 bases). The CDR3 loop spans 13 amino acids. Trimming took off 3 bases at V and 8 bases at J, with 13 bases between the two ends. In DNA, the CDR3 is TGTGCCAGCAGTTTTTCAGGGGATGGCGGCTACACCTTC. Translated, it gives CASSFSGDGGYTF.

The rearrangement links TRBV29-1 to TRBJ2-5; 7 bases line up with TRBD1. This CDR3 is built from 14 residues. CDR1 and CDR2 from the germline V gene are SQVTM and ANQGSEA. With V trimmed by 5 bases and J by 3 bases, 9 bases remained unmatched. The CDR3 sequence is CSVKKQGWEETQYF. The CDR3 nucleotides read TGCAGCGTTAAGAAACAGGGGTGGGAAGAGACCCAGTACTTC. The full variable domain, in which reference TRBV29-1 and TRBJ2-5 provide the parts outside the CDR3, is SAVISQKPSRDICQRGTSLTIQCQVDSQVTMMFWYRQQPGQSLTLIATANQGSEATYESGFVIDKFPISRPNLTFSTLTVSNMSPEDSSIYLCSVKKQGWEETQYFGPGTRLLVL.

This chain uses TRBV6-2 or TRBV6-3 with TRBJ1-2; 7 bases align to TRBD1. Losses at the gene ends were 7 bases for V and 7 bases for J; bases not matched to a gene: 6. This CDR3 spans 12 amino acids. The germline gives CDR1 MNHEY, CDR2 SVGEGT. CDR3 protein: CASKDRPGGYTF. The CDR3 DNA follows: TGTGCCAGCAAGGACAGGCCTGGTGGCTACACCTTC.

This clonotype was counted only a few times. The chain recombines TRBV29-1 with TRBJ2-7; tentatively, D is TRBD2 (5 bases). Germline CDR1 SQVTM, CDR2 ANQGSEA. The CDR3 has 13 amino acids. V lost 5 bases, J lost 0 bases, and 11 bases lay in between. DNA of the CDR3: TGCAGCGTTCTAAGCGGAAGCTCCTACGAGCAGTACTTC. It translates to CSVLSGSSYEQYF.

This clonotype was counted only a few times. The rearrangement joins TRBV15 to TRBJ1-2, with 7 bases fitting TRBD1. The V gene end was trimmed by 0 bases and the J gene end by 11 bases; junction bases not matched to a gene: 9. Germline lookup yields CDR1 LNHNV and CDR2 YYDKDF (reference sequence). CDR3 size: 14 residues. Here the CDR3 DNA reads TGTGCCACCAGCAGAGAACGAACCGGGACAGTATACACCTTC. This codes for CATSRERTGTVYTF.

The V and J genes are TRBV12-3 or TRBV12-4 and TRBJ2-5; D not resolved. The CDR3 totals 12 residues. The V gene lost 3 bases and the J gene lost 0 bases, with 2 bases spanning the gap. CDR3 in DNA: TGTGCCAGCAGTTTTTACCAAGAGACCCAGTACTTC. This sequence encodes CASSFYQETQYF.